This T cell receptor (beta chain) was obtained from a study of T cell changes during pregnancy in multiple sclerosis. V lost 4 bases, J lost 9 bases, and 2 bases stayed unmatched. The CDR3 extends over 12 amino acids. Germline assignment: CDR1 SGHTA and CDR2 FQGTGA. Assay: immunoSEQ multiplex PCR; the TCRdb copy retains only in-frame clones and omits some. This table holds about 29,000 clones, roughly 92% found once. The sequence derives from a female donor with multiple sclerosis, enrolled in a pregnancy study. The sample in question was CD8+ T cells from peripheral blood mononuclear cells, obtained before pregnancy. V usage is TRBV7-3 and J usage is TRBJ1-1, with TRBD1 matching 10 bases. The CDR3 bases are TGTGCCAGCAGCTCCGACAGGGGGCAAGCTTTCTTT. Its translation: CASSSDRGQAFF.